Each of the 12 T cell receptor beta chains below was sequenced from the same sample in a study of CD8+ T cells in alopecia areata. Once RNA had been extracted, it was reverse transcribed into cDNA to act as the sequencing template. The method was immunoSEQ multiplex PCR; TCRdb's version includes in-frame clones alone and lacks a portion of them. The data hold about 42,000 clones, with about two thirds observed a single time. The treatment was: oral pan-JAK inhibitor, 5-10 mg twice daily. Here the sequenced sample was CD8+ T cells sorted from blood, taken at week 4, from a patient treated with tofacitinib. The receptors originated from a human donor with alopecia areata.

This chain joins TRBV15 and TRBJ1-5; D is unclear. V was pared by 6 bases and J by 0 bases, with 12 bases between. The CDR3 is 15 amino acids. Germline-derived CDR1 and CDR2 are LNHNV and YYDKDF (reference sequence). The CDR3 DNA reads TGTGCCACCAGTGTAGGTCCCAATAGCAATCAGCCCCAGCATTTT. Its translation is CATSVGPNSNQPQHF.

DNA for the CDR3: TGCAGCATAGACAGCTATGGCTACACCTTC. Protein product: CSIDSYGYTF. The V call is TRBV29-1, the J call TRBJ1-2; weak D call: TRBD1 (5 bases). V was clipped by 8 bases and J by 4 bases, with 8 bases between them. CDR1 and CDR2 (germline): SQVTM, ANQGSEA. The CDR3 has 10 residues.

This clone was detected only once. This chain joins TRBV6-1 and TRBJ2-7; possible D gene TRBD1, 6 bases. This CDR3 region has 15 residues. CDR1 is MNHNS and CDR2 is SASEGT in the germline V gene. Trimming left V 7 bases short and J 12 bases short, with 28 bases between. CDR3 residues: CASNVEWERQVVGYF. Written as DNA, the CDR3 is TGTGCCAGCAACGTGGAATGGGAAAGACAGGTTGTTGGGTACTTC.

This clone was recorded once. The gene calls are TRBV13 and TRBJ1-1; tentatively, D is TRBD1 (5 bases). V lost 3 bases and J 5 bases, leaving 13 bases between the germline ends. Germline V CDR1 and CDR2: PRHDT, FYEKMQ (reference sequence). The CDR3 is 14 residues long. CDR3 DNA sequence: TGTGCCAGCAGCTTCCAGGGTGGGGGGACTGAAGCTTTCTTT. This gives the protein CASSFQGGGTEAFF.

This clone was detected only a few times. The chain has TRBV27 and TRBJ2-6; no reliable D call. The germline CDR1 and CDR2 sequences are MNHEY and SMNVEV (reference sequence). The CDR3 length is 13 residues. V shed 4 bases and J shed 2 bases, with 3 bases lying between them. The CDR3 region is CASSSAGANVLTF. The CDR3 region has the DNA TGTGCCAGCAGTTCCGCTGGGGCCAACGTCCTGACTTTC.

The V gene is TRBV30, the J gene TRBJ2-5, with 9 bases matching TRBD2. The junction had 6 bases not matched to a gene; V was cut back by 2 bases and J by 2 bases. Germline V gene data show CDR1 as GTSNPN and CDR2 as SVGIG (reference sequence). This CDR3 spans 15 amino acids. CDR3 region: CAWSPGLASQETQYF. The CDR3 DNA reads TGTGCCTGGAGTCCGGGACTAGCTTCACAAGAGACCCAGTACTTC.

This clone appeared a few times. The chain uses TRBV19 and TRBJ2-3; 7 bases are a match to TRBD1. From germline, CDR1 is LNHDA and CDR2 SQIVND (reference sequence). V lost 6 bases and J lost 1; bases outside the gene matches: 10. This CDR3 has 16 residues. The CDR3 is CASRETTGEGTDTQYF. DNA for the CDR3: TGTGCCAGTAGGGAGACAACAGGGGAAGGCACAGATACGCAGTATTTT.

In nucleotides, the CDR3 is TGTGCCAGCAGTTACCGCGCAGGCCAAGAGACCCAGTACTTC. Protein sequence: CASSYRAGQETQYF. The gene calls are TRBV6-6 and TRBJ2-5, with unresolved D. Trimming took off 2 bases at V and 1 base at J, with 8 bases between the two ends. The germline V gene encodes CDR1 MNHNY and CDR2 SVGAGI (reference sequence). This CDR3 has 14 amino acids.

The chain has TRBV7-9 and TRBJ2-7; TRBD1 matches 8 bases. J lost 5 bases, V lost 5 bases, and 2 bases had no gene match. The CDR3 covers 12 residues. The germline V gene has CDR1 SEHNR and CDR2 FQNEAQ (reference sequence). The CDR3 sequence is CASSRTGNEQYF. CDR3 in DNA: TGTGCCAGCAGCCGGACAGGGAACGAGCAGTACTTC.

The chain uses TRBV25-1 and TRBJ1-2; maybe TRBD1 (5 bases). The CDR3 sequence is 13 residues long. Between the trimmed V and J ends, which lost 6 bases and 7 bases, there was a span of 15 bases. Germline V CDR1 and CDR2: MGHDK, SYGVNS. CDR3 in DNA: TGTGCCAGCAGATCGGCAGGGACGGGTGGCTACACCTTC. Translated: CASRSAGTGGYTF.

The chain links TRBV5-6 to TRBJ2-1, with D perhaps assigned TRBD1 or TRBD2 (6 bases each). V was cut by 3 bases and J by 8 bases, with 15 bases left in between. The CDR3 is made up of 14 amino acids. Germline V CDR1 and CDR2: SGHDT, YYEEEE. The CDR3 loop reads CASSWGRGPDEQFF. CDR3 in DNA: TGTGCCAGCAGCTGGGGACGGGGGCCCGATGAGCAGTTCTTC.

This clone was counted many times. The J gene is TRBJ2-7, the V gene TRBV11-2; TRBD2 might be the D (5 bases). Germline V gene lookup returns CDR1 SGHAT and CDR2 FQNNGV. V was cut by 5 bases and J by 5 bases, with 16 bases left in between. This CDR3 is built from 14 residues. CDR3 sequence: CASSNRAVANEQYF. The CDR3 coding sequence is TGTGCCAGCAGCAACCGAGCGGTTGCTAACGAGCAGTACTTC.